The 13 T cell receptor beta chains reported below all come from one sample, sequenced in a study of blood T cell repertoires in COVID-19. Libraries were prepared by immunoSEQ multiplex PCR; TCRdb keeps only in-frame clonotypes and omits some of them. The sample shows 150,000 to 200,000 clones, approximately 88% of them seen only once. Sequences were obtained from peripheral blood. These receptors came from a middle-aged man with acute or convalescent COVID-19.

The chain has TRBV24-1 and TRBJ2-2; D remains unclear. The CDR3 has 15 amino acids. Between the trimmed V and J ends, which lost 4 bases and 1 base, there was a span of 9 bases. Germline V CDR1 and CDR2: KGHDR, SFDVKD. In DNA, the CDR3 is TGTGCCACCAGTGACTCTCGACAGAACACCGGGGAGCTGTTTTTT. It is translated as CATSDSRQNTGELFF.

The V gene is TRBV5-1, the J gene TRBJ2-5; 8 bases are shared with TRBD2. The V gene end was trimmed by 6 bases and the J gene end by 4 bases; junction bases not matched to a gene: 11. The CDR3 consists of 15 residues. Germline CDR1 is SGHRS and CDR2 is YFSETQ. The DNA of the CDR3 is TGCGCCAGCAACACCGCGGGGGGCGGGGGAGAGACCCAGTACTTC. It specifies CASNTAGGGGETQYF. The full variable domain, completed using reference TRBV5-1 and TRBJ2-5, is KAGVTQTPRYLIKTRGQQVTLSCSPISGHRSVSWYQQTPGQGLQFLFEYFSETQRNKGNFPGRFSGRQFSNSRSEMNVSTLELGDSALYLCASNTAGGGGETQYFGPGTRLLVL.

The chain links TRBV19 to TRBJ2-4; 7 nucleotides align to TRBD2. In germline, CDR1 is LNHDA, CDR2 SQIVND (reference sequence). This CDR3 contains 16 residues. V lost 3 bases and J lost 0; bases outside the gene matches: 5. The CDR3 nucleotides are TGTGCCAGTAGTATGGAGCGGGGTCTAGCCAAAAACATTCAGTACTTC. Translation: CASSMERGLAKNIQYF.

In its sample, this clone was seen a few times. The chain carries TRBV10-3 and TRBJ2-1, with TRBD1 as a possible D gene (6 bases). This CDR3 has 17 amino acids. Trimming took 2 bases from V and 0 from J, leaving 14 bases between them. The germline CDR1 and CDR2 sequences are ENHRY and SYGVKD. The CDR3 DNA sequence: TGTGCCATCAGTGAGAGGACAGCCGTTATCTCCTACAATGAGCAGTTCTTC. Translation gives CAISERTAVISYNEQFF.

This clone is a singleton in its sample. The chain joins TRBV7-9 to TRBJ1-2; 7 bases align to TRBD1. This CDR3 has 13 residues. V shed 5 bases, J shed 6 bases, and the junction held 6 bases outside the gene matches. Per the germline V gene, CDR1 is SEHNR and CDR2 is FQNEAQ (reference sequence). In DNA, the CDR3 is TGTGCCAGCAGCCTGGACAGGAACGATGGCTACACCTTC. It specifies CASSLDRNDGYTF.

The chain combines TRBV18 with TRBJ1-4; weak D call: TRBD1 (5 bases). Trimming took 2 bases from V and 6 from J, leaving 7 bases between them. The CDR3 covers 13 residues. CDR1 is KGHSH, CDR2 LQKENI, per germline. CDR3 in amino acids: CASSPAGYEKLFF. Here the CDR3 DNA reads TGTGCCAGCTCACCAGCAGGGTATGAAAAACTGTTTTTT. The complete variable domain, with remaining parts taken from reference TRBV18 and TRBJ1-4, reads NAGVMQNPRHLVRRRGQEARLRCSPMKGHSHVYWYRQLPEEGLKFMVYLQKENIIDESGMPKERFSAEFPKEGPSILRIQQVVRGDSAAYFCASSPAGYEKLFFGSGTQLSVL.

This chain connects TRBV19 to TRBJ1-1; 12 bases match TRBD1. In germline, CDR1 is LNHDA, CDR2 SQIVND (reference sequence). This CDR3 has 15 amino acids. V shed 4 bases and J 4 bases; nucleotides not matched to a gene: 4. The CDR3 region is CASSKGQGAATEAFF. The CDR3 region has the DNA TGTGCCAGTAGTAAGGGACAGGGGGCAGCCACTGAAGCTTTCTTT.

J is TRBJ2-2 and V is TRBV5-7, with D possibly matching TRBD2 (6 bases). TRBV5-7 is noted as an ORF with a role that remains uncertain. CDR3 size: 17 residues. V lost 4 bases, J lost 3 bases, and 19 bases lay in between. CDR3 residues: CASSLERGNRDTGELFF. In DNA, the CDR3 is TGTGCCAGCAGCCTAGAACGCGGGAACAGAGACACCGGGGAGCTGTTTTTT.

The CDR3 loop reads CASSLGPGLNVNEQFF. CDR3 coding DNA: TGCGCCAGCAGCTTGGGGCCAGGGCTTAATGTGAATGAGCAGTTCTTC. The chain is built from TRBV5-1 and TRBJ2-1; D may be TRBD1 (5 bases). Germline loops: CDR1 SGHRS, CDR2 YFSETQ. Trimming stripped 0 bases from V and 7 bases from J, with 17 bases between. This CDR3 is 16 amino acids long.

The chain joins TRBV19 to TRBJ2-3; D not resolved. The V gene's germline CDR1 is LNHDA and CDR2 SQIVND (reference sequence). CDR3 length equals 11 residues. Trimming shortened V by 6 bases and J by 3 bases, and 4 bases separated the two germline ends. The CDR3, as DNA: TGTGCCAGTAGCAGAACAGATACGCAGTATTTT. Its translation is CASSRTDTQYF.

The chain is built from TRBV11-2 and TRBJ2-5; TRBD1 aligns across 9 bases. Germline CDR1 SGHAT, CDR2 FQNNGV. The CDR3 runs 14 residues. With V trimmed by 5 bases and J by 3 bases, 4 bases remained unmatched. The CDR3 here is CASSPRTGEETQYF. The DNA of the CDR3 is TGTGCCAGCAGCCCCAGGACAGGGGAAGAGACCCAGTACTTC.

J is TRBJ2-1 and V is TRBV24-1; TRBD1 matches 10 bases. This CDR3 has 16 amino acids. CDR1 is KGHDR, CDR2 SFDVKD, per germline. The trim removed 4 bases at V and 2 bases at J, leaving 4 bases unmatched. The CDR3 loop is CATSDYDRGPYNEQFF. CDR3 nucleotide sequence: TGTGCCACCAGTGACTACGACAGGGGGCCCTACAATGAGCAGTTCTTC.

The V gene is TRBV13, the J gene TRBJ1-1, with TRBD1 matching 7 bases. Losses at the gene ends were 8 bases for V and 0 bases for J; bases not matched to a gene: 9. Per the germline V gene, CDR1 is PRHDT and CDR2 is FYEKMQ (reference sequence). This CDR3 contains 15 residues. The CDR3, as DNA: TGTGCCAGCCTCTTCACTGGGACAGTGAACACTGAAGCTTTCTTT. This codes for CASLFTGTVNTEAFF.